The sequence of this T cell receptor beta chain was determined in a study of CD8+CD57+ T cells in acquired aplastic anemia. Across the whole study: For CD4+ cells, healthy donors had an average of roughly 9.8 million reads. Study-level points and caveats: Found in both controls and patients were approximately 29 CD8+ CDR3 sequences. Patients were compared with controls for CD8+ Simpson's diversity, and no significant difference emerged.

Germline V gene data show CDR1 as WSHSY and CDR2 as SAAADI. This CDR3 has 19 residues. Trimming at V came to 7 bases and at J to 0 bases, leaving 18 bases not matched to a gene. Regarding this clonotype: The antigen is undetermined.

It was genomic DNA that served as the template for profiling TCR beta VDJ and CDR3. A single record per CDR3 protein comes from TCRdb applying MiXCR to the reads. The sample lists approximately 170,000 distinct CDR3 sequences; less than 65% were seen once. The source material was sorted CD4+, CD8+, or CD8+CD57+ T cells (not recorded which) from PBMCs. This chain links TRBV10-2 with TRBJ2-7, with TRBD1 matching over 10 bases. The clonotype was recovered from a human donor in good health, serving as a control. DNA for the CDR3: TGCGCCAGCAACGCCGGGACAGGGGCTCCCACCAAAAGCTCCTACGAGCAGTACTTC. Its protein product is CASNAGTGAPTKSSYEQYF.